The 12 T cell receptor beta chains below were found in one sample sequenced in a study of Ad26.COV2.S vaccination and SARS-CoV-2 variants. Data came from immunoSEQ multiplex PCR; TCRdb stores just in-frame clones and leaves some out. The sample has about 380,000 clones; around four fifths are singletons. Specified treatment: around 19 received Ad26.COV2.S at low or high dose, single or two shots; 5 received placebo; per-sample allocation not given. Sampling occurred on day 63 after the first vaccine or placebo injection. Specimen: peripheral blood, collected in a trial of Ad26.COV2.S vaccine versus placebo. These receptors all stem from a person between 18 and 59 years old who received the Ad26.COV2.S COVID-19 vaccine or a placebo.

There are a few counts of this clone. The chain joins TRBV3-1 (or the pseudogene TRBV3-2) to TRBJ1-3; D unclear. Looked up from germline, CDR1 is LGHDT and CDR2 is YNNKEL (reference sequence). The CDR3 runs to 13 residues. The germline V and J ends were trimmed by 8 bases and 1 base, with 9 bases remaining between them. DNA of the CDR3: TGTGCCAGCCGGATTGCGTCTGGAAACACCATATATTTT. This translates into CASRIASGNTIYF.

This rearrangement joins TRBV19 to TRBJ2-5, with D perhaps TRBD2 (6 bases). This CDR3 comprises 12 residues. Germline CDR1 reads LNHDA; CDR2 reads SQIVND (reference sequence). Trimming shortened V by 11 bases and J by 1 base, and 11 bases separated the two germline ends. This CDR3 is CAWTGVQETQYF. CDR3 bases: TGTGCCTGGACGGGGGTCCAAGAGACCCAGTACTTC. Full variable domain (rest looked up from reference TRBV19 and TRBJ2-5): DGGITQSPKYLFRKEGQNVTLSCEQNLNHDAMYWYRQDPGQGLRLIYYSQIVNDFQKGDIAEGYSVSREKKESFPLTVTSAQKNPTAFYLCAWTGVQETQYFGPGTRLLVL.

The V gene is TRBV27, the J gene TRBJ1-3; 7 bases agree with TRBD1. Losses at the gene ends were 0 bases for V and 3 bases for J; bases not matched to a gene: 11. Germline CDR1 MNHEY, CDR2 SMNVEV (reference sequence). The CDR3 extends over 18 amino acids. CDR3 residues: CASSLSTPPGGFGNTIYF. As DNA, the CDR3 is TGTGCCAGCAGTTTATCGACGCCCCCAGGGGGGTTTGGAAACACCATATATTTT.

CDR3 sequence (DNA): TGTGCCAGCAGCGTAGCGGTAGCGGGGGCTGGGGAGACCCAGTACTTC. This sequence encodes CASSVAVAGAGETQYF. The rearrangement links TRBV9 to TRBJ2-5, with 9 bases lining up with TRBD2. Germline V gene data show CDR1 as SGDLS and CDR2 as YYNGEE. The CDR3 is 16 residues long. J lost 5 bases, V lost 0 bases, and 8 bases had no gene match.

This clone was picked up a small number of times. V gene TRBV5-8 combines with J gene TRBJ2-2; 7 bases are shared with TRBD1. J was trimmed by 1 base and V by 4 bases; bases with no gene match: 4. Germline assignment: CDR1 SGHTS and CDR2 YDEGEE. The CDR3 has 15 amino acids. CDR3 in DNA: TGTGCCAGCAGCATCAGGGGGTTGAACACCGGGGAGCTGTTTTTT. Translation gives CASSIRGLNTGELFF.

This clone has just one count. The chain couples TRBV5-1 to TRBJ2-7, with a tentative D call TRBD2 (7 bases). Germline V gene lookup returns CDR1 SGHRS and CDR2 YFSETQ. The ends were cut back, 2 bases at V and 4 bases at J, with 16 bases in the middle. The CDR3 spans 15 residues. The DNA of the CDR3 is TGCGCCAGCAGCTTCTTTACAGGGAGGGGTTACGAGCAGTACTTC. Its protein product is CASSFFTGRGYEQYF.

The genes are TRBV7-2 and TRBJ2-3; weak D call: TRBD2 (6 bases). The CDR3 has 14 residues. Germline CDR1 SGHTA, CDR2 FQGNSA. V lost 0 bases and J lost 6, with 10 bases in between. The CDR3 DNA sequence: TGTGCCAGCAGCTTAGCCCGGGGGTGGGATACGCAGTATTTT. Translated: CASSLARGWDTQYF.

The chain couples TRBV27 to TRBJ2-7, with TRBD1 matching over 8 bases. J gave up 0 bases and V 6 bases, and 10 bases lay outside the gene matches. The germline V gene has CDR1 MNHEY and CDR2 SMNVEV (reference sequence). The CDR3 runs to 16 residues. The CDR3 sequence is CASRISGTGFSYEQYF. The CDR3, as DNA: TGTGCCAGCAGAATCTCCGGGACAGGATTCTCCTACGAGCAGTACTTC.

The CDR3 protein is CASSVVADFYNEQFF. The CDR3 coding sequence is TGCGCCAGCAGCGTAGTAGCGGACTTCTACAATGAGCAGTTCTTC. The chain recombines TRBV5-1 with TRBJ2-1; the D gene is possibly TRBD2 (6 bases). The CDR3 runs 15 residues. V was pared by 4 bases and J by 3 bases, with 14 bases between. Germline-derived CDR1 and CDR2 are SGHRS and YFSETQ.

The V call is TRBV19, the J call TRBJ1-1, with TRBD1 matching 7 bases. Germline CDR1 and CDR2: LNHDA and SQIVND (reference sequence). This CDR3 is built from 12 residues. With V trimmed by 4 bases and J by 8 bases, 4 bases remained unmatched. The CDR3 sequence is CASSTRQGEAFF. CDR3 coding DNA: TGTGCCAGTAGTACCCGACAGGGAGAAGCTTTCTTT.

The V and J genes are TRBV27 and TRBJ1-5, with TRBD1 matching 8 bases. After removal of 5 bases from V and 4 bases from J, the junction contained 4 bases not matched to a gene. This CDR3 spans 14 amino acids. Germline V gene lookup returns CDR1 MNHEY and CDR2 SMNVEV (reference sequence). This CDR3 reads CASSPYRGNQPQHF. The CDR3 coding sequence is TGTGCCAGCAGTCCTTACAGGGGGAATCAGCCCCAGCATTTT.

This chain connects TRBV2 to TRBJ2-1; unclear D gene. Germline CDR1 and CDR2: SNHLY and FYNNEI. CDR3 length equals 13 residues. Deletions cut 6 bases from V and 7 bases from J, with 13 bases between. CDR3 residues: CASRELSLNEQFF. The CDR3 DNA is TGTGCCAGCAGGGAACTCAGCCTAAATGAGCAGTTCTTC.